Listed below are T cell receptor beta chains from one sample, sequenced in a study of response to subunit inactivated influenza vaccine. MiXCR, applied by TCRdb to the RT-PCR reads, yields one record per CDR3 protein. The table records roughly 760,000 distinct CDR3 sequences, approximately 22% of them present only once. Sequencing was performed on PBMCs from blood, taken about 5 days after vaccination. These receptors came from a man aged 50-59 years who received an inactivated influenza vaccine. Each CDR3 is given with its conserved first and last residue. A D gene is named only where the DNA matches it firmly. Clone size is not always given. Where it is, it says once, few, many or a class for expanded clones.

>.|few|TRBJ1-1|TRBV5-1
CASSLEGQSEAFF
TGCGCCAGCAGCTTAGAGGGGCAATCCGAAGCTTTCTTT
>.|.|TRBJ2-4|TRBV6-6
CASTFRDIQYF
TGTGCCAGCACCTTTCGGGACATTCAGTACTTC
>.|many|TRBJ2-3|TRBV27
CASSLLGPTDTQYF
TGTGCCAGCAGTTTACTCGGACCCACAGATACGCAGTATTTT
>.|.|TRBJ2-1|TRBV20-1
CSASRGYNEQFF
TGCAGTGCTAGTCGGGGGTACAATGAGCAGTTCTTC
>.|many|TRBJ1-6|TRBV18
CASSPTFGNSPLHF
TGTGCCAGCTCACCTACGTTCGGCAATTCACCCCTCCACTTT
>TRBD1|few|TRBJ2-2|TRBV20-1
CSALTGVSGELFF
TGCAGTGCTCTGACAGGGGTGTCCGGGGAGCTGTTTTTT
>TRBD2|few|TRBJ2-3|TRBV4-3
CASSRGLAGGLFSTDTQYF
TGCGCCAGCAGCCGGGGACTAGCGGGGGGCCTATTTAGCACAGATACGCAGTATTTT
>.|few|TRBJ2-2|TRBV11-1
CASSPARQRTGELFF
TGTGCCAGCAGCCCCGCCCGACAGAGGACCGGGGAGCTGTTTTTT
>.|.|TRBJ2-7|TRBV5-1
CASSASSRRYYERYF
TGCGCCAGCAGCGCCAGCTCGCGAAGGTACTACGAGCGGTACTTC
>.|few|TRBJ2-5|TRBV10-3
CASTTGPQETQYF
TGTGCCTCCACCACCGGGCCACAAGAGACCCAGTACTTC
>TRBD1|few|TRBJ2-7|TRBV12-3/TRBV12-4
CASSHPGTGDHEQYF
TGTGCCAGCAGTCACCCCGGGACAGGGGATCACGAGCAGTACTTC
>.|.|TRBJ1-6|TRBV5-5
CASSYDPNNSPLHF
TGTGCCAGCAGCTACGATCCCAATAATTCACCCCTCCACTTT
>.|.|TRBJ2-7|TRBV3-1
CASSLIAMPYEQYF
TGTGCCAGCAGCCTCATAGCTATGCCCTACGAGCAGTACTTC
>.|.|TRBJ2-3|TRBV27
CASSSITGRFADTQYF
TGTGCCAGCAGTTCCATTACAGGGCGGTTCGCAGATACGCAGTATTTT
>TRBD1|many|TRBJ1-4|TRBV6-5
CATTTGNEKLFF
TGTGCCACTACGACAGGGAATGAAAAACTGTTTTTT
>.|.|TRBJ2-7|TRBV7-8
CASTKTTELYEQYF
TGTGCCAGCACCAAAACGACAGAGCTCTACGAGCAGTACTTC
>.|few|TRBJ2-5|TRBV20-1
CSAREEGWVETQYF
TGCAGTGCTAGAGAGGAGGGTTGGGTAGAGACCCAGTACTTC
>.|.|TRBJ2-1|TRBV20-1
CSAHRGAGVTYNEQFF
TGCAGTGCCCATCGGGGGGCGGGAGTGACCTACAATGAGCAGTTCTTC
>TRBD1|many|TRBJ2-1|TRBV7-2
CASSLGIAGQGGNEQFF
TGTGCCAGCAGCTTAGGGATTGCGGGACAGGGTGGCAATGAGCAGTTCTTC
>.|.|TRBJ2-7|TRBV20-1
CSASDVNEQYF
TGCAGTGCGTCGGACGTCAACGAGCAGTACTTC
>.|few|TRBJ2-3|TRBV25-1
CASSAYTGLTDTQYF
TGTGCCAGCAGTGCCTACACGGGACTCACAGATACGCAGTATTTT
>.|.|TRBJ2-6|TRBV5-1
CASSLDGSTGANVLTF
TGCGCCAGCAGCTTGGATGGCTCTACTGGGGCCAACGTCCTGACTTTC
>.|few|TRBJ2-7|TRBV4-1
CASSQDSRVPYEQYF
TGCGCCAGCAGCCAAGATTCGCGGGTCCCCTACGAGCAGTACTTC
>.|.|TRBJ2-1|TRBV11-2
CASRVQGRGSYNEQFF
TGTGCCAGCAGAGTACAGGGGCGGGGGTCCTACAATGAGCAGTTCTTC
>.|.|TRBJ2-2|TRBV7-8
CASSLVLGGGSAPGELFF
TGTGCCAGCAGCTTAGTGCTAGGAGGGGGTTCTGCGCCCGGGGAGCTGTTTTTT
>TRBD1|.|TRBJ1-5|TRBV29-1
CSVSTGTEGQPQHF
TGCAGCGTGAGCACCGGGACAGAAGGTCAGCCCCAGCATTTT
>.|.|TRBJ2-1|TRBV30
CAWSSAGVGGNEQSF
TGTGCCTGGAGTTCCGCGGGAGTCGGGGGCAATGAGCAGTCCTTC
>TRBD1|few|TRBJ1-3|TRBV7-9
CASILTGGSGNTIYF
TGTGCCAGCATCCTGACAGGGGGCTCTGGAAACACCATATATTTT
>TRBD1|.|TRBJ1-2|TRBV11-2
CASSLSWTGEDGYTF
TGTGCCAGCAGCTTATCCTGGACAGGGGAGGATGGCTACACCTTC
>TRBD1|.|TRBJ1-2|TRBV29-1
CSVDHRGFLGYTF
TGCAGCGTTGATCACAGGGGATTCCTAGGCTACACCTTC
>.|many|TRBJ1-1|TRBV12-3/TRBV12-4
CASSPTGMNTEAFF
TGTGCCAGCAGCCCCACCGGGATGAACACTGAAGCTTTCTTT
>TRBD2|.|TRBJ2-7|TRBV7-6
CASSLTIAGKQGEQYF
TGTGCCAGCAGCTTGACGATAGCGGGGAAGCAGGGGGAGCAGTACTTC
>TRBD1|few|TRBJ1-2|TRBV20-1
CSASGTGYGYTF
TGCAGTGCCAGCGGGACAGGTTATGGCTACACCTTC
>TRBD2|.|TRBJ2-2|TRBV5-4
CASSATSGRNTGELFF
TGTGCCAGCAGCGCGACTAGCGGGCGAAACACCGGGGAGCTGTTTTTT
>TRBD1|.|TRBJ2-6|TRBV2
CASRAVPGQGAGANVLTF
TGTGCCAGCAGGGCCGTCCCGGGACAGGGGGCAGGGGCCAACGTCCTGACTTTC
>.|few|TRBJ2-7|TRBV6-5
CASSYLSGTYEQYF
TGTGCCAGCAGTTACTTATCCGGGACATACGAGCAGTACTTC
>TRBD1|.|TRBJ1-1|TRBV12-3/TRBV12-4
CASGTERPEAFF
TGTGCCAGCGGGACAGAAAGACCTGAAGCTTTCTTT
>TRBD2|.|TRBJ2-7|TRBV10-3
CAIRLSAGTSGSGRVVEQYF
TGTGCCATCAGATTAAGCGCCGGGACTAGCGGGAGCGGCCGGGTAGTTGAGCAGTACTTC
>.|.|TRBJ1-2|TRBV3-1
CASSRQGRDYGYTF
TGTGCCAGCAGCCGCCAGGGTCGGGACTATGGCTACACCTTC
>.|.|TRBJ2-3|TRBV7-8
CASSLVAGHLTQYF
TGTGCCAGCAGCTTAGTGGCGGGGCACCTTACGCAGTATTTT
>.|few|TRBJ2-5|TRBV10-3
CAISEIAETQYF
TGTGCCATCAGTGAAATAGCTGAGACCCAGTACTTC
>.|.|TRBJ1-5|TRBV12-3/TRBV12-4
CASSPRGVGNQPQHF
TGTGCCAGCAGTCCACGGGGAGTCGGCAATCAGCCCCAGCATTTT
>.|.|TRBJ2-3|TRBV9
CASSLAVTGRFTDTQYF
TGTGCCAGCAGCCTCGCTGTGACAGGTCGATTCACAGATACGCAGTATTTT
>.|.|TRBJ2-1|TRBV12-3/TRBV12-4
CASSLQGPYYNEQFF
TGTGCCAGCAGTCTCCAGGGTCCCTACTACAATGAGCAGTTCTTC
>.|few|TRBJ2-7|TRBV6-2/TRBV6-3
CASASNYEQYF
TGTGCAAGCGCTTCCAACTACGAGCAGTACTTC
>.|.|TRBJ1-6|TRBV4-2
CASSQDKGDNSPLHF
TGTGCCAGCAGCCAAGACAAGGGAGATAATTCACCCCTCCACTTT
>TRBD2|few|TRBJ2-1|TRBV10-3
CAISERGGSYNEQFF
TGTGCCATCAGTGAGCGGGGGGGCAGTTACAATGAGCAGTTCTTC
>TRBD1|many|TRBJ2-7|TRBV27
CASSLSGTGGSEQYF
TGTGCCAGCAGTTTATCCGGGACAGGGGGCAGCGAGCAGTACTTC
>TRBD1|.|TRBJ1-6|TRBV7-2
CASSLRGTGYNSPLHF
TGTGCCAGCAGCTTAAGGGGGACAGGGTATAATTCACCCCTCCACTTT
>.|few|TRBJ2-3|TRBV25-1
CASSEFGGITDTQYF
TGTGCCAGCAGTGAATTCGGCGGTATCACAGATACGCAGTATTTT
>TRBD1|.|TRBJ1-2|TRBV4-3
CASSQGGQGGNGYTF
TGCGCCAGCAGCCAGGGCGGACAGGGGGGGAATGGCTACACCTTC
>.|.|TRBJ2-3|TRBV20-1
CSATKGVHGDLVDTQYF
TGCAGTGCTACCAAGGGTGTACACGGGGATCTGGTGGATACGCAGTATTTT
>.|few|TRBJ1-5|TRBV7-9
CASSLAEGQPQHF
TGTGCCAGCAGCTTAGCTGAGGGTCAGCCCCAGCATTTT
>.|.|TRBJ2-7|TRBV20-1
CSASWGAKPSYEQYF
TGCAGTGCTTCTTGGGGGGCCAAGCCTTCCTACGAGCAGTACTTC
>.|many|TRBJ1-5|TRBV20-1
CSASRHSLQPQHF
TGCAGTGCTAGTCGCCATTCTCTCCAGCCCCAGCATTTT
>TRBD1|few|TRBJ1-3|TRBV12-3/TRBV12-4
CASSSGQVHSGNTIYF
TGTGCCAGCAGTTCGGGACAGGTTCACTCTGGAAACACCATATATTTT
>.|.|TRBJ2-5|TRBV20-1
CSARARFGQQETQYF
TGCAGTGCTAGAGCCCGGTTCGGTCAGCAAGAGACCCAGTACTTC
>.|.|TRBJ1-1|TRBV6-5
CASSYPPAGSTEAFF
TGTGCCAGCAGTTACCCACCGGCAGGGAGCACTGAAGCTTTCTTT
>TRBD2|.|TRBJ2-7|TRBV6-5
CASSYAGGKNYEQYF
TGTGCCAGCAGTTACGCGGGAGGAAAGAACTACGAGCAGTACTTC